The 9 T cell receptor beta chains below were found in one sample sequenced in a study of blood T cell repertoires in COVID-19. Generated by immunoSEQ multiplex PCR, the TCRdb table keeps only in-frame clones and is missing some. Among approximately 250,000 clones listed, roughly 85% were seen once. The sequencing input was peripheral blood. The receptors shown here come from a man aged 45-65 years with COVID-19, enrolled during active disease.

The chain uses TRBV12-5 and TRBJ1-2, with 7 positions matching TRBD1. CDR1 is LGHNT, CDR2 FRNRAP, per germline. The CDR3 runs to 13 residues. With 5 bases clipped from V and 6 bases from J, the junction kept 6 bases outside the gene matches. CDR3 region: CASGVEGAHGYTF. CDR3 coding DNA: TGTGCTAGTGGTGTCGAGGGGGCTCATGGCTACACCTTC.

CDR3 in amino acids: CASSQEVSGANEQFF. The CDR3 DNA reads TGCGCCAGCAGCCAAGAAGTTAGCGGGGCCAATGAGCAGTTCTTC. The gene calls are TRBV4-3 and TRBJ2-1; 8 bases line up with TRBD2. The trim removed 0 bases at V and 6 bases at J, leaving 4 bases unmatched. Germline lookup yields CDR1 LGHNA and CDR2 YSLEER. CDR3 size: 15 residues.

J is TRBJ2-1 and V is TRBV29-1, with TRBD2 identical over 13 bases. The V gene end was trimmed by 6 bases and the J gene end by 10 bases; junction bases not matched to a gene: 9. The CDR3 totals 14 residues. Germline V gives CDR1 SQVTM, CDR2 ANQGSEA. The CDR3, as DNA: TGCAGCGTCCAAGGGACTAGCGGGGCCGTAGAGCAGTTCTTC. This codes for CSVQGTSGAVEQFF.

The rearrangement joins TRBV29-1 to TRBJ2-5; D is unclear. The length of the CDR3 is 11 residues. Trimming left V 8 bases short and J 5 bases short, with 12 bases between. The germline V gene encodes CDR1 SQVTM and CDR2 ANQGSEA. The CDR3 DNA reads TGCAGCCATACCCTGGGCGAGACCCAGTACTTC. It translates to CSHTLGETQYF.

The CDR3 nucleotides read TGTGCCAGCAGTCGAGGTCATTGGCAGGGGAACACTGAAGCTTTCTTT. Its protein is CASSRGHWQGNTEAFF. The rearrangement joins TRBV3-1 (or the pseudogene TRBV3-2) to TRBJ1-1, with TRBD1 as a possible D gene (5 bases). Germline V CDR1 and CDR2: LGHDT, YNNKEL (reference sequence). V was trimmed by 6 bases and J by 1 base, leaving 18 bases between them. The CDR3 has 16 amino acids.

This clone was seen at least ten times. This chain uses TRBV6-1 with TRBJ2-7, with TRBD2 matching over 13 bases. Germline trimming cut 2 bases from V and 3 bases from J; bases unmatched to any gene: 1. Germline assignment: CDR1 MNHNS and CDR2 SASEGT. There are 15 residues in the CDR3. In DNA, the CDR3 is TGTGCCAGCAGTGAAAGGACTAGCGGGGGCTACGAGCAGTACTTC. It specifies CASSERTSGGYEQYF.

The chain is built from TRBV3-1 (or the pseudogene TRBV3-2) and TRBJ1-1; perhaps TRBD1 as D (5 bases). The CDR3 contains 14 residues. V was clipped by 4 bases and J by 1 base, with 10 bases between them. Looked up from germline, CDR1 is LGHDT and CDR2 is YNNKEL (reference sequence). This CDR3 is CASSLGAGNTEAFF. The CDR3 DNA sequence: TGTGCCAGCAGCCTAGGGGCAGGGAACACTGAAGCTTTCTTT.

The chain links TRBV7-3 to TRBJ2-3; perhaps TRBD1 as D (5 bases). There are 15 residues in the CDR3. Between the trimmed V and J ends, which lost 1 base and 3 bases, there was a span of 11 bases. Germline V gene lookup returns CDR1 SGHTA and CDR2 FQGTGA. The DNA for the CDR3 is TGTGCCAGCAGCTTAATTCGGACACAAACAGATACGCAGTATTTT. Translation gives CASSLIRTQTDTQYF.

This rearrangement joins TRBV19 to TRBJ2-3; 8 bases map to TRBD2. The CDR3 is 16 residues long. From germline, CDR1 is LNHDA and CDR2 SQIVND (reference sequence). The V segment lost 1 base and the J segment 3 bases; nucleotides outside the gene matches: 6. CDR3 loop: CASSIGRIAGTDTQYF. CDR3 DNA sequence: TGTGCCAGTAGTATAGGTAGGATAGCGGGGACAGATACGCAGTATTTT.